Listed here is a single TCR beta chain. These data originate in a study of blood T cell repertoires in COVID-19. V dropped 2 bases and J dropped 3 bases, with 5 bases sitting between them. Germline CDR1 MNHEY, CDR2 SVGEGT. The CDR3 consists of 13 residues. Assay: immunoSEQ multiplex PCR; the TCRdb copy retains only in-frame clones and omits some. This sample has about 160,000 clones, with approximately 92% found just once. This chain joins TRBV6-2 or TRBV6-3 and TRBJ1-5; D gene unclear. This clonotype was obtained from a woman aged 45-65 years with acute or convalescent COVID-19. The sequencing input was peripheral blood. This chain's CDR3 is CASSYINNQPQHF. CDR3 nucleotides: TGTGCCAGCAGTTACATAAACAATCAGCCCCAGCATTTT.